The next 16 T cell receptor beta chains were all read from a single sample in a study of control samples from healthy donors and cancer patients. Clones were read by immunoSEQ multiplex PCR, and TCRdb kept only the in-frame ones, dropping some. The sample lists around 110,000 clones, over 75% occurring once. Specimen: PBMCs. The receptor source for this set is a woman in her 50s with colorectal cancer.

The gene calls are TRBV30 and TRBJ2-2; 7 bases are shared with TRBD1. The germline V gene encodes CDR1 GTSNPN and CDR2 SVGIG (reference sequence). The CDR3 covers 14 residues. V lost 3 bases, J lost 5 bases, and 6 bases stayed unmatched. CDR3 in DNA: TGTGCCTGGAGCCGCGGACAGGAGACCGGGGAGCTGTTTTTT. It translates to CAWSRGQETGELFF. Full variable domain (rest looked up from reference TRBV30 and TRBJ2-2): SQTIHQWPATLVQPVGSPLSLECTVEGTSNPNLYWYRQAAGRGLQLLFYSVGIGQISSEVPQNLSASRPQDRQFILSSKKLLLSDSGFYLCAWSRGQETGELFFGEGSRLTVL.

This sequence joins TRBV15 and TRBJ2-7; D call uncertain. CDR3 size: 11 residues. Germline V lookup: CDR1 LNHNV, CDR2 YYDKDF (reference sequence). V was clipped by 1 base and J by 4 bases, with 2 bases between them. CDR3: CATSRGYEQYF. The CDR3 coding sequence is TGTGCCACCAGCAGAGGGTACGAGCAGTACTTC.

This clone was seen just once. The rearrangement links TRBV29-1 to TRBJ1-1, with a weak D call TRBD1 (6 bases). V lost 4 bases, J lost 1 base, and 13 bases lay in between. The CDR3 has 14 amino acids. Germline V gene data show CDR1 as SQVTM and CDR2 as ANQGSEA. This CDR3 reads CSVAGGAANTEAFF. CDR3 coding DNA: TGCAGCGTTGCCGGGGGCGCGGCGAACACTGAAGCTTTCTTT. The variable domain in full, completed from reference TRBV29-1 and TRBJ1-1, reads SAVISQKPSRDICQRGTSLTIQCQVDSQVTMMFWYRQQPGQSLTLIATANQGSEATYESGFVIDKFPISRPNLTFSTLTVSNMSPEDSSIYLCSVAGGAANTEAFFGQGTRLTVV.

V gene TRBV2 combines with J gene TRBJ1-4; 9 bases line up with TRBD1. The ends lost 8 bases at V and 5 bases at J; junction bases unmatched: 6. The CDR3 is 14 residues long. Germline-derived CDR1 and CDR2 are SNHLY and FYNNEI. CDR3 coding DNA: TGTGCCAGCCGATCCGGGACAGGGAATGAAAAACTGTTTTTT. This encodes CASRSGTGNEKLFF.

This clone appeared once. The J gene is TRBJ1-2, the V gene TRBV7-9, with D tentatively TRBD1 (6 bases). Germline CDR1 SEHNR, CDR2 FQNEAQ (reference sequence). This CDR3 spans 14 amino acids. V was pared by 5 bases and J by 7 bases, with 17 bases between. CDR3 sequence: CASSKTGDWGGYTF. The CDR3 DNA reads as TGTGCCAGCAGCAAGACAGGCGACTGGGGTGGCTACACCTTC.

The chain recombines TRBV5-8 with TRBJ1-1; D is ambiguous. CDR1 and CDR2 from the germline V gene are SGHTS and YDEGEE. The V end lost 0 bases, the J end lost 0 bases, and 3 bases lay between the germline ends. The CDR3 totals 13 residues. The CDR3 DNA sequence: TGTGCCAGCAGCTTGGAAGTGAACACTGAAGCTTTCTTT. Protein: CASSLEVNTEAFF.

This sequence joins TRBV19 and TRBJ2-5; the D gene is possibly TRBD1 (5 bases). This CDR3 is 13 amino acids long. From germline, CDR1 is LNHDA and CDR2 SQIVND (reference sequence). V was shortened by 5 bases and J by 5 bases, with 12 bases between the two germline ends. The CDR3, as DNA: TGTGCCAGTAGTGTGACAGTAGTTGAGACCCAGTACTTC. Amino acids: CASSVTVVETQYF.

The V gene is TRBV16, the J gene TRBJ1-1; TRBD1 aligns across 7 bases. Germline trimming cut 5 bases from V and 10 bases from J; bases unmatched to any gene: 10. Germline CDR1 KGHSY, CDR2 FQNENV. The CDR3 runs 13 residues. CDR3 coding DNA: TGTGCCAGCAGCTTGGGACAGTCGTCGTTAGCTTTCTTT. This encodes CASSLGQSSLAFF.

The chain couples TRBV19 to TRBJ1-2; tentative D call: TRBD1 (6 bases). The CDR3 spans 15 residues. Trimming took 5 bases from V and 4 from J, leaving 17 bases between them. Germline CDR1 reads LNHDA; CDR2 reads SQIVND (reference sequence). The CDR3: CASSVWGGMIYGYTF. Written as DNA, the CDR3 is TGTGCCAGTAGTGTTTGGGGGGGCATGATCTATGGCTACACCTTC.

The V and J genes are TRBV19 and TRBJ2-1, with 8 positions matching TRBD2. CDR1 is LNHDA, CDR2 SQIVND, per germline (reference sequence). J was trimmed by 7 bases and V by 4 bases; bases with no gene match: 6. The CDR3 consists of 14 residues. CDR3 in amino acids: CASSTGTRMNEQFF. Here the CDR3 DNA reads TGTGCCAGTAGTACGGGGACTAGAATGAATGAGCAGTTCTTC.

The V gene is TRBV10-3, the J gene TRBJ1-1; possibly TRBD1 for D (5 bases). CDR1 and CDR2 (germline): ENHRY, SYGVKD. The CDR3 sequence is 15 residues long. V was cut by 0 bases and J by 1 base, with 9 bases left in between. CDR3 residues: CAISESAGTNTEAFF. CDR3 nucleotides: TGTGCCATCAGTGAGTCCGCAGGGACGAACACTGAAGCTTTCTTT.

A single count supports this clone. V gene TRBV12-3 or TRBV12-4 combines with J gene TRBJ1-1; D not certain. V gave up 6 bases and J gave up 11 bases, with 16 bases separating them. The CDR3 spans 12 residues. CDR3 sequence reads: CASSPVGAGAFF. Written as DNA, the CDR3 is TGTGCCAGCAGCCCCGTGGGCGCCGGGGCTTTCTTT.

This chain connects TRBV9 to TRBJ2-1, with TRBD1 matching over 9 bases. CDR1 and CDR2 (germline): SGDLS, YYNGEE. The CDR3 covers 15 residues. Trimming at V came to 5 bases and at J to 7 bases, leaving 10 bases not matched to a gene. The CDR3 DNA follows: TGTGCCAGCAGGGGACAGGGCTCACCTTGGAATGAGCAGTTCTTC. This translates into CASRGQGSPWNEQFF.

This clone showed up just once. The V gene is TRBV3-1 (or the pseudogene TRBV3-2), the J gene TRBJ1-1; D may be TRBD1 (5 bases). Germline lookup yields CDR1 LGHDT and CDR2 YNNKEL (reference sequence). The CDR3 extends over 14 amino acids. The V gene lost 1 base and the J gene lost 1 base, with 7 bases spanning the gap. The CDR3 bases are TGTGCCAGCAGCCAAGCAGGGTCGAACACTGAAGCTTTCTTT. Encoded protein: CASSQAGSNTEAFF.

CDR3 sequence: CASSPDRGSEKLFF. The CDR3 DNA follows: TGTGCCAGCAGCCCGGACAGGGGTAGCGAAAAACTGTTTTTT. V gene TRBV5-4 combines with J gene TRBJ1-4, with 9 bases aligning to TRBD1. CDR1 SGHNT and CDR2 YYREEE come from the germline V gene (reference sequence). This CDR3 is 14 amino acids long. Trimming at V came to 4 bases and at J to 8 bases, leaving 6 bases not matched to a gene. Based on the CDR3 plus reference TRBV5-4 and TRBJ1-4, the full variable domain is ETGVTQSPTHLIKTRGQQVTLRCSSQSGHNTVSWYQQALGQGPQFIFQYYREEENGRGNFPPRFSGLQFPNYSSELNVNALELDDSALYLCASSPDRGSEKLFFGSGTQLSVL.

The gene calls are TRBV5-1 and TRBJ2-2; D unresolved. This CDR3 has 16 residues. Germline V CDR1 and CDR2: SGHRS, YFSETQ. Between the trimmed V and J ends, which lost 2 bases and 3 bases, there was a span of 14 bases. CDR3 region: CASSLTSLTYTGELFF. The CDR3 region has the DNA TGCGCCAGCAGCTTAACTTCCCTAACCTACACCGGGGAGCTGTTTTTT. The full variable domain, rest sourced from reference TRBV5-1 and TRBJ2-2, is KAGVTQTPRYLIKTRGQQVTLSCSPISGHRSVSWYQQTPGQGLQFLFEYFSETQRNKGNFPGRFSGRQFSNSRSEMNVSTLELGDSALYLCASSLTSLTYTGELFFGEGSRLTVL.